The source of this T cell receptor (beta chain) is a study of radiotherapy plus CTLA-4 blockade in lung cancer. Overall study context: Of all patients, under 20% responded objectively and about 34% showed disease control.

This CDR3 has 15 residues. Participants had chemo-refractory metastatic non-small-cell lung cancer and were treated with focal radiation plus ipilimumab CTLA-4 blockade. Sequenced by immunoSEQ multiplex PCR; TCRdb stores in-frame clones only, minus some. Counted here are 52,000 or so clones, around four fifths occurring once; the ten biggest clones make up 2.5% to 4%. The chain joins TRBV21-1 to TRBJ1-5. TRBV21-1 is given as a pseudogene. The source is a human donor with non-small cell lung cancer who had a partial response to radiotherapy plus ipilimumab. The input for sequencing was peripheral blood, taken from a patient treated with radiotherapy plus ipilimumab. CDR3 in DNA: TGTGCCAGCAGCAAATGGGCGGGTAGCAATCAGCCCCAGCATTTT. This sequence encodes CASSKWAGSNQPQHF.